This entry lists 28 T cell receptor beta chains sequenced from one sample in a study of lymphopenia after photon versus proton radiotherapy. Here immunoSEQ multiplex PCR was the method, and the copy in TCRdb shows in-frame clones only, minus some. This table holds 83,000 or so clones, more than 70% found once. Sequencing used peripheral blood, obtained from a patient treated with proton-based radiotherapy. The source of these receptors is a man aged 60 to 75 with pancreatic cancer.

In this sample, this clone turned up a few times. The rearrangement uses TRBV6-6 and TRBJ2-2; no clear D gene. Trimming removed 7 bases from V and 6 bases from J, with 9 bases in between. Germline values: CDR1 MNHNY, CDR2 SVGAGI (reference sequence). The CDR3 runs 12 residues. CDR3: CASKSKAGELFF. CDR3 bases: TGTGCCAGCAAGTCCAAGGCCGGGGAGCTGTTTTTT.

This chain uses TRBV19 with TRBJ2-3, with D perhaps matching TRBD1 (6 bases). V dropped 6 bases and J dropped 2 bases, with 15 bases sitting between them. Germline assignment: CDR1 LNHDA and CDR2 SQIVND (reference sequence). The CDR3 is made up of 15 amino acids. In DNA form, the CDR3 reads TGTGCCAGTAGAGGAAGGGGGAGTTACACAGATACGCAGTATTTT. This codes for CASRGRGSYTDTQYF.

The CDR3 DNA sequence: TGCGCCAGCAGCTCGGCCAGGGGGAGAGGAGAAGAGCAGTACTTC. Protein product: CASSSARGRGEEQYF. The rearrangement joins TRBV5-1 to TRBJ2-7; 7 positions match TRBD1. CDR1 and CDR2 from the germline V gene are SGHRS and YFSETQ. V shed 3 bases and J 7 bases; nucleotides not matched to a gene: 13. There are 15 residues in the CDR3.

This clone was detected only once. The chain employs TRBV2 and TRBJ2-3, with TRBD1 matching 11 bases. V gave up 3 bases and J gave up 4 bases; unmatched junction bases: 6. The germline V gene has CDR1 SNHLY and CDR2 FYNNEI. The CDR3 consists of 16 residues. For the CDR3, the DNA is TGTGCCAGCAGTGATCGGGGGACAGGGGGATCAGATACGCAGTATTTT. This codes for CASSDRGTGGSDTQYF.

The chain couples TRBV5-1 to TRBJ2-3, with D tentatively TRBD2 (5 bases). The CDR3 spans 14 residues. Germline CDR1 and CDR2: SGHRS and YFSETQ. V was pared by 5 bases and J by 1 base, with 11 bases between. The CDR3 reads CASSSFGGTDTQYF. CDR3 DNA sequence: TGCGCCAGCAGTTCTTTCGGGGGCACAGATACGCAGTATTTT.

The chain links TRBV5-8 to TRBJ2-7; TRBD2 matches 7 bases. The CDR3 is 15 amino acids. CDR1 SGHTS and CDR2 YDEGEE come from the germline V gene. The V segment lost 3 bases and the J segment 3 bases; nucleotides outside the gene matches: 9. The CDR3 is CASSSRGAGLYEQYF. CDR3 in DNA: TGTGCCAGCAGCTCCCGGGGAGCGGGGCTCTACGAGCAGTACTTC.

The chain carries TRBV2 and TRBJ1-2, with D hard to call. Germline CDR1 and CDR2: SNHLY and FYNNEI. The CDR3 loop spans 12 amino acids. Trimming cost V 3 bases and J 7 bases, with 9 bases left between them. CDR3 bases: TGTGCCAGCAGTGAGGGGTTGGGTGGCTACACCTTC. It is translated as CASSEGLGGYTF.

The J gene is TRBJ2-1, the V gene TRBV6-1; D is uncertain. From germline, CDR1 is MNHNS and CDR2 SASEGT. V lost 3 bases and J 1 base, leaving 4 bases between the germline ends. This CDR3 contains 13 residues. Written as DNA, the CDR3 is TGTGCCAGCAGTGAGCAATCCTACAATGAGCAGTTCTTC. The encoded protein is CASSEQSYNEQFF.

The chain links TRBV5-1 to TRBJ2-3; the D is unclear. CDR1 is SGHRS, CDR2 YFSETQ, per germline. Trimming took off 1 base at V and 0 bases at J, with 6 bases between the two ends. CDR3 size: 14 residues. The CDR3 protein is CASSLIASTDTQYF. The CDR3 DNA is TGCGCCAGCAGCTTGATAGCTAGCACAGATACGCAGTATTTT. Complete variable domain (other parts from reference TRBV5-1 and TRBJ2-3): KAGVTQTPRYLIKTRGQQVTLSCSPISGHRSVSWYQQTPGQGLQFLFEYFSETQRNKGNFPGRFSGRQFSNSRSEMNVSTLELGDSALYLCASSLIASTDTQYFGPGTRLTVL.

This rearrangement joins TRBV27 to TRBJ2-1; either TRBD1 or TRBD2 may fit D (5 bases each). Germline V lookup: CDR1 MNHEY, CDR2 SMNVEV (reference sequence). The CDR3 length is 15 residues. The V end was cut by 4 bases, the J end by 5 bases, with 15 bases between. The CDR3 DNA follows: TGTGCCAGCAGTTCCGGGACGGTGGGTAACAATGAGCAGTTCTTC. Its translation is CASSSGTVGNNEQFF.

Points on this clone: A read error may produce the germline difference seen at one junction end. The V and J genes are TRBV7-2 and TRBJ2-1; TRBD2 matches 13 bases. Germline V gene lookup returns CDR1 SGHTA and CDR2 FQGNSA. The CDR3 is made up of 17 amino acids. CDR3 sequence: CASSLAQLAGGLNEQFF. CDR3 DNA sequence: TGTGCCAGCAGCCTAGCGCAACTAGCGGGAGGGTTGAATGAGCAGTTCTTC.

DNA of the CDR3: TGTGCCAGCAGCTTTAGCAGGGCAGGGGCAGATACGCAGTATTTT. Translated: CASSFSRAGADTQYF. The rearrangement uses TRBV7-3 and TRBJ2-3, with D perhaps matching TRBD1 (6 bases). The CDR3 consists of 15 residues. Trimming left V 3 bases short and J 4 bases short, with 14 bases between. Germline V gives CDR1 SGHTA, CDR2 FQGTGA.

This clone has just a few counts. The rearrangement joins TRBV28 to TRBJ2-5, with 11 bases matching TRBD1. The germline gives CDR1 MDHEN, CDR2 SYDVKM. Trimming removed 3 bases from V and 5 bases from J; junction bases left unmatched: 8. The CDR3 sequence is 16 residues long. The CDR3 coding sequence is TGTGCCAGCAGTTTTTGGGGACAGGGGGGAACGGAGACCCAGTACTTC. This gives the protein CASSFWGQGGTETQYF. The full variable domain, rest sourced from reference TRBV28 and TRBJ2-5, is DVKVTQSSRYLVKRTGEKVFLECVQDMDHENMFWYRQDPGLGLRLIYFSYDVKMKEKGDIPEGYSVSREKKERFSLILESASTNQTSMYLCASSFWGQGGTETQYFGPGTRLLVL.

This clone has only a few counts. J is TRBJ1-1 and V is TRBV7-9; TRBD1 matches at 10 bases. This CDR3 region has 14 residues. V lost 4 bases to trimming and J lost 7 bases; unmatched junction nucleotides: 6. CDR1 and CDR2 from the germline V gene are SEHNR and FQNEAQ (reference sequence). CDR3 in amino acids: CASSSWTGGFEAFF. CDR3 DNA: TGTGCCAGCAGCTCTTGGACAGGGGGTTTTGAAGCTTTCTTT.

CDR3 nucleotides: TGCGCCAGCAGCTCTGGGACAGGGTCAGAGACCCAGTACTTC. Encoded protein: CASSSGTGSETQYF. The chain combines TRBV5-1 with TRBJ2-5; TRBD1 matches at 9 bases. The trim removed 3 bases at V and 4 bases at J, leaving 4 bases unmatched. Germline V gives CDR1 SGHRS, CDR2 YFSETQ. This CDR3 comprises 14 residues. The complete variable domain, with remaining parts taken from reference TRBV5-1 and TRBJ2-5, reads KAGVTQTPRYLIKTRGQQVTLSCSPISGHRSVSWYQQTPGQGLQFLFEYFSETQRNKGNFPGRFSGRQFSNSRSEMNVSTLELGDSALYLCASSSGTGSETQYFGPGTRLLVL.

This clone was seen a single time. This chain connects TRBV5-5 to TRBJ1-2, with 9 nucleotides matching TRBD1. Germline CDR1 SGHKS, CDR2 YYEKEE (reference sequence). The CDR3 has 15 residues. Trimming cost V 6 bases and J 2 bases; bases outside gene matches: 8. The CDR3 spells CASKTRTGANYGYTF. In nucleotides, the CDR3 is TGTGCCAGCAAAACCAGGACAGGGGCGAACTATGGCTACACCTTC. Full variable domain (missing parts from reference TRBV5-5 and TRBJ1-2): DAGVTQSPTHLIKTRGQQVTLRCSPISGHKSVSWYQQVLGQGPQFIFQYYEKEERGRGNFPDRFSARQFPNYSSELNVNALLLGDSALYLCASKTRTGANYGYTFGSGTRLTVV.

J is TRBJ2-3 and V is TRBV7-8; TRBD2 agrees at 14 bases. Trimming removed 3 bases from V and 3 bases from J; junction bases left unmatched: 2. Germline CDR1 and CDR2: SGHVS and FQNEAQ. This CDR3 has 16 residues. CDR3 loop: CASSFGLAGGTDTQYF. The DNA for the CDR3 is TGTGCCAGCAGCTTCGGACTAGCGGGAGGAACAGATACGCAGTATTTT. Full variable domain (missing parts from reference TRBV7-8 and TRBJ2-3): GAGVSQSPRYKVAKRGQDVALRCDPISGHVSLFWYQQALGQGPEFLTYFQNEAQLDKSGLPSDRFFAERPEGSVSTLKIQRTQQEDSAVYLCASSFGLAGGTDTQYFGPGTRLTVL.

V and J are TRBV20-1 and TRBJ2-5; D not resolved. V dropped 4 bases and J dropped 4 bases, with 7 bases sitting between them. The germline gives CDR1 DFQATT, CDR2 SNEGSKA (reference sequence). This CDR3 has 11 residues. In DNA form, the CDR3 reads TGCAGTGCTATGAACGGAGAGACCCAGTACTTC. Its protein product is CSAMNGETQYF.

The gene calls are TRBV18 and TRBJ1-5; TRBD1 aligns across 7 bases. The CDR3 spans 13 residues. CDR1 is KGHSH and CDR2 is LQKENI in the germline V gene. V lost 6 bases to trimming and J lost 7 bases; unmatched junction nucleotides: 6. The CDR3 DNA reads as TGTGCCAGCTCCAGGACAGGAGAACAGCCCCAGCATTTT. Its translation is CASSRTGEQPQHF.

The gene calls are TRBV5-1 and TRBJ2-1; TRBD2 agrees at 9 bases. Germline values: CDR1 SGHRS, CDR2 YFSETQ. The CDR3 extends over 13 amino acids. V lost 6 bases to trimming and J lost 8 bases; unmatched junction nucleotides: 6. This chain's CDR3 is CASMVAGADEQFF. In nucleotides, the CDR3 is TGCGCCAGCATGGTAGCGGGGGCAGATGAGCAGTTCTTC.

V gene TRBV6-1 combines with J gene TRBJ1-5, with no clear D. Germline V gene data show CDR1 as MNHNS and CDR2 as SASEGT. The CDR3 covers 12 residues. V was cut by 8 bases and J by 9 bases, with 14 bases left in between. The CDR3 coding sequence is TGTGCCAGCGGTGTAGTGGAAGGGCCCCAGCATTTT. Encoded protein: CASGVVEGPQHF.

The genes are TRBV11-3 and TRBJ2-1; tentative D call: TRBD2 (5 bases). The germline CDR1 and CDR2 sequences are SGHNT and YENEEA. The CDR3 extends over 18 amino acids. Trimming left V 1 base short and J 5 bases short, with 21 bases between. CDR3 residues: CASSLAGSVNSYDNEQFF. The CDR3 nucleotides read TGTGCCAGCAGCTTAGCGGGGAGCGTGAACTCCTACGACAATGAGCAGTTCTTC.

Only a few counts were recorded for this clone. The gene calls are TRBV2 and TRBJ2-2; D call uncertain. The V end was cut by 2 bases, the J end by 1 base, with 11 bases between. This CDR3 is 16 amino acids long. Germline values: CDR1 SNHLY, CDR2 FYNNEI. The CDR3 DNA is TGTGCCAGCAGTGAATATTCAGGTCAGAACACCGGGGAGCTGTTTTTT. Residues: CASSEYSGQNTGELFF.

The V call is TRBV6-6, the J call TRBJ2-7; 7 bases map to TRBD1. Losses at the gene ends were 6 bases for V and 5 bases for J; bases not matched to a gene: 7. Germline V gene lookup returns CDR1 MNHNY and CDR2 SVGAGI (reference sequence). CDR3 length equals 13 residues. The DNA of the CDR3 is TGTGCCAGCAGCTCAGACAGGGCGGACGAGCAGTACTTC. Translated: CASSSDRADEQYF.

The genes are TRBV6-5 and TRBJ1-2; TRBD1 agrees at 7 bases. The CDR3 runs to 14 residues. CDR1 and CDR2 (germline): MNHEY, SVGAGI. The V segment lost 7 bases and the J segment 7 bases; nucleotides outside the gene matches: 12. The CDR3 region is CASTPGQLNRGYTF. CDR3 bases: TGTGCCAGCACCCCGGGACAGCTCAACCGTGGCTACACCTTC.

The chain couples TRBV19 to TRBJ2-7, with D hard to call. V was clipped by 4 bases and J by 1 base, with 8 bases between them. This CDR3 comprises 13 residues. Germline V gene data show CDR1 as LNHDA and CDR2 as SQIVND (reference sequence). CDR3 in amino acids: CASSTTASYEQYF. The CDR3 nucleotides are TGTGCCAGTAGTACCACAGCTTCCTACGAGCAGTACTTC.

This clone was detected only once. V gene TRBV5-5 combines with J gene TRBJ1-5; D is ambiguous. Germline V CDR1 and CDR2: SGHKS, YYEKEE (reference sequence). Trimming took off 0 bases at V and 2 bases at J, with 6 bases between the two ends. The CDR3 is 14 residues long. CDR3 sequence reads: CASSLEGRNQPQHF. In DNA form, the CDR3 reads TGTGCCAGCAGCTTGGAAGGTCGCAATCAGCCCCAGCATTTT.

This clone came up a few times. The CDR3 DNA reads as TGTGCCAGCAGCCCGTCTAGCGATTGGGAGACCCAGTACTTC. This translates into CASSPSSDWETQYF. The chain uses TRBV7-3 and TRBJ2-5; tentative D call: TRBD2 (6 bases). The germline V gene encodes CDR1 SGHTA and CDR2 FQGTGA. The CDR3 runs 14 residues. With 5 bases removed from V and 5 bases from J, the gap between germline ends came to 15 bases.